This T cell receptor beta chain emerged from a study of lymphopenia after photon versus proton radiotherapy. Generated by immunoSEQ multiplex PCR, the TCRdb table keeps only in-frame clones and is missing some. The sample comprises 50,000 to 60,000 clones, 80% to 95% of which are singletons, and over 15% rests with the top ten. Details on this clone: What it recognizes is unknown.

The CDR3 has 15 residues. Per the germline V gene, CDR1 is SEHNR and CDR2 is FQNEAQ (reference sequence). Germline trimming cut 5 bases from V and 7 bases from J; bases unmatched to any gene: 12. Whole-study results and caveats: Proton therapy kept repertoires fairly stable, unlike photons, which gained effector/memory cells.

The rearrangement joins TRBV7-9 to TRBJ2-7; 9 bases align to TRBD1. This sequence originates from a woman in her forties with cholangiocarcinoma. The sample consisted of peripheral blood, taken from a patient treated with photon-based radiotherapy. CDR3 residues: CASSIRTGENREQYF. The CDR3 DNA reads as TGTGCCAGCAGCATCCGGACAGGGGAAAACCGAGAGCAGTACTTC.